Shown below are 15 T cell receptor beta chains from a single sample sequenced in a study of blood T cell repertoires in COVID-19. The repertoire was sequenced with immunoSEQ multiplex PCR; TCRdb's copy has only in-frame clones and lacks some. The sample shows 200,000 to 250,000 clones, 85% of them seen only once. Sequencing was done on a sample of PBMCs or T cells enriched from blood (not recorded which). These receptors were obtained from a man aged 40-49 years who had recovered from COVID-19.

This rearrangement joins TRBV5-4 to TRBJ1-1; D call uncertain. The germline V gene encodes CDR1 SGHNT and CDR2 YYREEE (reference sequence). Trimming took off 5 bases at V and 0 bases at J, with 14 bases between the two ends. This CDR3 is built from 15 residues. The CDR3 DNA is TGTGCCAGCAGGCTTGGCGGGGTCTTGAACACTGAAGCTTTCTTT. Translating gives CASRLGGVLNTEAFF.

In DNA form, the CDR3 reads TGTGCCAGCAGCTCCAGTGGGAGCTCTGGAAACACCATATATTTT. Translating gives CASSSSGSSGNTIYF. V gene TRBV7-3 combines with J gene TRBJ1-3; D is undetermined. This CDR3 has 15 amino acids. V dropped 4 bases and J dropped 0 bases, with 10 bases sitting between them. The germline V gene encodes CDR1 SGHTA and CDR2 FQGTGA.

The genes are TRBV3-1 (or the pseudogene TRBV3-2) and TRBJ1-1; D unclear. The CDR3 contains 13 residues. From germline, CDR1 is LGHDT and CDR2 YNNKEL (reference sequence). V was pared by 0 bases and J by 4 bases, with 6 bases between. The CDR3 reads CASSQDAPTEAFF. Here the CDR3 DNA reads TGTGCCAGCAGCCAAGATGCGCCCACTGAAGCTTTCTTT.

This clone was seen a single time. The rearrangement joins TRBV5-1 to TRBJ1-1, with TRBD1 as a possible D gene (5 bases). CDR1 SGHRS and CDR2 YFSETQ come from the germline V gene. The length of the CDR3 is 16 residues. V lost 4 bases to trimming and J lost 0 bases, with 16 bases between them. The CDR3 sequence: CASSPLMGRMNTEAFF. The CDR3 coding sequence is TGCGCCAGCAGCCCGCTGATGGGGCGGATGAACACTGAAGCTTTCTTT. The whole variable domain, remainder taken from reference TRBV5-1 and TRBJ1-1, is KAGVTQTPRYLIKTRGQQVTLSCSPISGHRSVSWYQQTPGQGLQFLFEYFSETQRNKGNFPGRFSGRQFSNSRSEMNVSTLELGDSALYLCASSPLMGRMNTEAFFGQGTRLTVV.

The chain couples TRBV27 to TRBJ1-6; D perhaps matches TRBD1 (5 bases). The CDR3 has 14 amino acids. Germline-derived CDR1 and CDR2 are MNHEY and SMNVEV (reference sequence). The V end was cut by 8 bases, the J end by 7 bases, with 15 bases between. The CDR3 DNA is TGTGCCAGCGGATATGGGGCGGGAAATTCACCCCTCCACTTT. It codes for CASGYGAGNSPLHF.

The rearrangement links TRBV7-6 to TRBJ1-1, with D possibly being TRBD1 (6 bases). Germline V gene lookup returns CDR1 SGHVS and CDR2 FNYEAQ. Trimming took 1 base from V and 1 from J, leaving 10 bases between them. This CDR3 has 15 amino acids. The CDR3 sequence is CASSLVTGTNTEAFF. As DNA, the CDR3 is TGTGCCAGCAGCTTAGTCACAGGGACGAACACTGAAGCTTTCTTT.

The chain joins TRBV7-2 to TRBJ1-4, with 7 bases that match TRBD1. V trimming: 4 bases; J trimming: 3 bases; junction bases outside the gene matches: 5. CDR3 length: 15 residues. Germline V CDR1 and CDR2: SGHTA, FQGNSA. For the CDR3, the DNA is TGTGCCAGCAGCTCGTCGACAGGGTCTAATGAAAAACTGTTTTTT. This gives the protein CASSSSTGSNEKLFF.

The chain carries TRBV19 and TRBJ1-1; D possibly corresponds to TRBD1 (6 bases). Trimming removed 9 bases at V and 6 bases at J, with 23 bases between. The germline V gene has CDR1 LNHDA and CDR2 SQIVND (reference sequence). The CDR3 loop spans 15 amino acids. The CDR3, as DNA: TGTGCCAGCACCCATTCCCGGCAGGGACACGCTGAAGCTTTCTTT. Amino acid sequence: CASTHSRQGHAEAFF.

Here the CDR3 reads CASSTSGGGNEQFF. CDR3 sequence (DNA): TGTGCCAGCAGCACATCAGGGGGTGGCAATGAGCAGTTCTTC. V and J are TRBV9 and TRBJ2-1, with 7 bases matching TRBD1. Germline trimming cut 4 bases from V and 6 bases from J; bases unmatched to any gene: 7. CDR3 length equals 14 residues. Germline V lookup: CDR1 SGDLS, CDR2 YYNGEE.

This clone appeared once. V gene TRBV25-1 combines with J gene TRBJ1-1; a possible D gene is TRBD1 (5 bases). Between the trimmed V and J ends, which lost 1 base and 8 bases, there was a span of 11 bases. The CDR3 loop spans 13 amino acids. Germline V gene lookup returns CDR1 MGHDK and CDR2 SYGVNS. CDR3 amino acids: CASSEFGWGEAFF. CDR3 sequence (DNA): TGTGCCAGCAGTGAATTCGGTTGGGGCGAAGCTTTCTTT.

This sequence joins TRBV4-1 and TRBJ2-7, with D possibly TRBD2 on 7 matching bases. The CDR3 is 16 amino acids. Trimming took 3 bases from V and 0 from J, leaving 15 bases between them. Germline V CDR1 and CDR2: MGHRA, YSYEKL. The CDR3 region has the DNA TGCGCCAGCAGCCATAAAGGGGGGGCGAGCTCCTACGAGCAGTACTTC. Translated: CASSHKGGASSYEQYF.

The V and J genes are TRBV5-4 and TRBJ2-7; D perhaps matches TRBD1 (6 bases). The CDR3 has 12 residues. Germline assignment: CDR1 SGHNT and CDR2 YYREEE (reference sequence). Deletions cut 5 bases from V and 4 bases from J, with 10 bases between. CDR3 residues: CASSWDTYEQYF. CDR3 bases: TGTGCCAGCAGTTGGGACACGTACGAGCAGTACTTC.

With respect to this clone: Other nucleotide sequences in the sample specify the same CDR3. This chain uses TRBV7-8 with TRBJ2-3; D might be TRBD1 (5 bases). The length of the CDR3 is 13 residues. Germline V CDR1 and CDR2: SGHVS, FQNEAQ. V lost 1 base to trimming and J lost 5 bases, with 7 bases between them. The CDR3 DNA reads TGTGCCAGCAGCTTAGAGGGGTTAGATACGCAGTATTTT. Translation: CASSLEGLDTQYF.

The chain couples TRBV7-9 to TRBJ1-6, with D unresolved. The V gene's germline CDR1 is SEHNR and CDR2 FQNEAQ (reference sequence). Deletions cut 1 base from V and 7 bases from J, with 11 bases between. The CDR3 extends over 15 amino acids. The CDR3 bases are TGTGCCAGCAGCTTAGTTGACACCCGGAATTCACCCCTCCACTTT. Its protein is CASSLVDTRNSPLHF. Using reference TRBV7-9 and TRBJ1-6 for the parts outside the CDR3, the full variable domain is DTGVSQNPRHKITKRGQNVTFRCDPISEHNRLYWYRQTLGQGPEFLTYFQNEAQLEKSRLLSDRFSAERPKGSFSTLEIQRTEQGDSAMYLCASSLVDTRNSPLHFGNGTRLTVT.

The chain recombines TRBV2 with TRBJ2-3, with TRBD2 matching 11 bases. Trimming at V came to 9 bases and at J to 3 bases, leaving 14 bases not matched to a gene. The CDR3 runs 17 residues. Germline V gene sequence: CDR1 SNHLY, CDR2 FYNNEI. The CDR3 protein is CASTQQTSGMRTDTQYF. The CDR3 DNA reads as TGTGCCAGTACCCAACAGACTAGCGGGATGAGAACAGATACGCAGTATTTT.